This TCR beta chain was captured by sequencing in a study of T cells after yellow fever vaccination. General observations from the study: Reappearance after the booster was observed for most primary-vaccination clones (roughly 96% CD4, approximately 90% CD8). Contamination of FACS-sorted repertoires by abundant clonotypes from the bulk population could occur. The CD4 and CD8 compartments had a small share of their clonotypes in common.

This CDR3 region has 13 residues. Germline CDR1 LGHDT, CDR2 YNNKEL (reference sequence). Deletions cut 4 bases from V and 8 bases from J, with 12 bases between. A single record per CDR3 protein comes from TCRdb applying MiXCR to the 5' RACE reads. The sample has just under 600,000 distinct CDR3 sequences; about 13% are singletons. This clonotype was detected a few times. Its antigen is unknown. This receptor was obtained from a man aged 30-40 years who received the YFV17D yellow fever vaccine. The sequences come from PBMCs, collected on the day of the yellow fever booster vaccination. This chain connects TRBV3-1 to TRBJ2-1; TRBD2 might be the D (5 bases). The CDR3 DNA reads TGTGCCAGCAGCCGACCGGGATTGGATGAGCAGTTCTTC. Amino acids: CASSRPGLDEQFF.